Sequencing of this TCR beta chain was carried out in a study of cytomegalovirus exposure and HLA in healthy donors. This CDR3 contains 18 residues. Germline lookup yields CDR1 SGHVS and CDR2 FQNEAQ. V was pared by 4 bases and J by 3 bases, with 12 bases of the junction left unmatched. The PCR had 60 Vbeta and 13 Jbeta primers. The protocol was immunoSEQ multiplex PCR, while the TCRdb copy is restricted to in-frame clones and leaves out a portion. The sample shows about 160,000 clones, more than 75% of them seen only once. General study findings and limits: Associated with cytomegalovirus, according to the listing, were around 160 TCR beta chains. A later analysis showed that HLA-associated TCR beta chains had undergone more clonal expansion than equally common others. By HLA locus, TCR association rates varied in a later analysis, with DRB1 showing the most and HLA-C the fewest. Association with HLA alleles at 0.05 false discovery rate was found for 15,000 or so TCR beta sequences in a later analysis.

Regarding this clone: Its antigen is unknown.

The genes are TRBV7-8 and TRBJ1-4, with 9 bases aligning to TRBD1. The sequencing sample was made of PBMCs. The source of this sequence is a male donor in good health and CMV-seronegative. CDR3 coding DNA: TGTGCCAGCAGCTCCGGACAGGGGCTAGTTGGGGCTAATGAAAAACTGTTTTTT. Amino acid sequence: CASSSGQGLVGANEKLFF.